Here is one T cell receptor (beta chain) with its context. Sequencing used immunoSEQ multiplex PCR; TCRdb keeps in-frame clones, though not all of them. Here the sample spans 200,000 to 250,000 clones, more than 75% being singletons. This entry belongs to a study of blood T cell repertoires in COVID-19. Across the whole study: COVID-19 samples collected from the United States, Italy and Spain covered acute and convalescent phases. Sources were T cells, B-cell-depleted T cells, or PBMCs; the material itself was cDNA or gDNA.

A Seattle source enrolled patients during active infection and followed them longitudinally. From germline, CDR1 is SNHLY and CDR2 FYNNEI. V lost 6 bases and J lost 2, with 17 bases in between. The CDR3 runs 15 residues. This TCR was sampled from a woman in her 70s with COVID-19, enrolled during active disease. Sequences were obtained from peripheral blood. The J gene is TRBJ2-7, the V gene TRBV2; TRBD2 is a possible D gene (6 bases). In DNA, the CDR3 is TGTGCCAGCAGACGCGAGGATAGCGGAACCTACGAGCAGTACTTC. This translates into CASRREDSGTYEQYF.